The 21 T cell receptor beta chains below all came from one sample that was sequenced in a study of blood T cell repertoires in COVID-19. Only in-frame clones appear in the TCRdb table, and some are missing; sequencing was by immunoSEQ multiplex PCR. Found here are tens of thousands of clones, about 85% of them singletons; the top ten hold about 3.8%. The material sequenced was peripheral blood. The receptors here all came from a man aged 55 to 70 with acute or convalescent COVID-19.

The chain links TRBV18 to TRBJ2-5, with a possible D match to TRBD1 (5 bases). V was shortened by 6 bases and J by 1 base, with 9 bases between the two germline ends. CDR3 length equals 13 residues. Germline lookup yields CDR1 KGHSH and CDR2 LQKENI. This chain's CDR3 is CASSTDSQETQYF. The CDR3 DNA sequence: TGTGCCAGCTCGACAGACAGCCAAGAGACCCAGTACTTC.

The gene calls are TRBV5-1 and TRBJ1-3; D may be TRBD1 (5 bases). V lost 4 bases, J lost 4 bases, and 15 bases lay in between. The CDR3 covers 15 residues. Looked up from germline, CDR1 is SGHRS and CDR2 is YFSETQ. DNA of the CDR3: TGCGCCAGCAGCCCCTCCGGGGGGTTCGGAAACACCATATATTTT. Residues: CASSPSGGFGNTIYF. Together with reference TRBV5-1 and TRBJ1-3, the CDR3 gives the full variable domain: KAGVTQTPRYLIKTRGQQVTLSCSPISGHRSVSWYQQTPGQGLQFLFEYFSETQRNKGNFPGRFSGRQFSNSRSEMNVSTLELGDSALYLCASSPSGGFGNTIYFGEGSWLTVV.

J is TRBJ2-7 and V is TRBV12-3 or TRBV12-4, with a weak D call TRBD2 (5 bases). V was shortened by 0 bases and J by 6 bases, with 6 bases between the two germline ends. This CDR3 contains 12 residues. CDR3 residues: CASSLAGVEQYF. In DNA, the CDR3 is TGTGCCAGCAGTTTAGCGGGAGTCGAGCAGTACTTC.

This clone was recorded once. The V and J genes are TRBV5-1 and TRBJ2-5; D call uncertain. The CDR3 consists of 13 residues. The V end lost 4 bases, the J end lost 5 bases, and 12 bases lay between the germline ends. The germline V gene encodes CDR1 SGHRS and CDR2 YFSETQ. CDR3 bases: TGCGCCAGCAGCCTCGCCCAGGTGGAGACCCAGTACTTC. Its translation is CASSLAQVETQYF.

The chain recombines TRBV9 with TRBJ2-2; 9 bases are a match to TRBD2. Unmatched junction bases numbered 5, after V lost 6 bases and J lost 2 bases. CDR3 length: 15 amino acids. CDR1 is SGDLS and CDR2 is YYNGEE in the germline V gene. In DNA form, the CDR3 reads TGTGCCAGCACCCTGACTAGCGGTAACACCGGGGAGCTGTTTTTT. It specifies CASTLTSGNTGELFF.

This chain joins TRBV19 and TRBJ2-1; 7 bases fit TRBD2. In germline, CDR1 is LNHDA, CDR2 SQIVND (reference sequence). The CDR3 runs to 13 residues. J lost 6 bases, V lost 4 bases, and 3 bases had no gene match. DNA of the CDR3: TGTGCCAGTAGTAGCGGGAGTTTCAATGAGCAGTTCTTC. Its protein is CASSSGSFNEQFF.

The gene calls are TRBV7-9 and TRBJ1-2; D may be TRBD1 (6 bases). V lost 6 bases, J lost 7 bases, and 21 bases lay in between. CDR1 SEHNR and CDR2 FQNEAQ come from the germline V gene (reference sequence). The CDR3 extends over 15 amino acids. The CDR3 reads CASRPGWAGESGYTF. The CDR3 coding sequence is TGTGCCAGCAGACCAGGATGGGCAGGGGAGAGTGGCTACACCTTC.

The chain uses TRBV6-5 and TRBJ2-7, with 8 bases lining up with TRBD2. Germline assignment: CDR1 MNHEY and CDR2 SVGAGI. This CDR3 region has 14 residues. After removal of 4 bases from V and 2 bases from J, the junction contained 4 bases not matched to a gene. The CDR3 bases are TGTGCCAGCAGTTTAGCGGGACCCACCTACGAGCAGTACTTC. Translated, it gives CASSLAGPTYEQYF.

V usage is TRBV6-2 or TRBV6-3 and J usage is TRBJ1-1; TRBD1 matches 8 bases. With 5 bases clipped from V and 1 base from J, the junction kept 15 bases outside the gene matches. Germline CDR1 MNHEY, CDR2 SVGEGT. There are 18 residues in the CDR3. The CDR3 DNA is TGTGCCAGCAGTAACCCCCTTGGACAGGGCAGGGGGAACACTGAAGCTTTCTTT. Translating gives CASSNPLGQGRGNTEAFF.

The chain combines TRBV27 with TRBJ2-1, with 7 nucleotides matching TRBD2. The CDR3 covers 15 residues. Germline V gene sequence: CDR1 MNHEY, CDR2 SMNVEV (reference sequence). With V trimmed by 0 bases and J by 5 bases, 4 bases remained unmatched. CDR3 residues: CASSLSSGFNNEQFF. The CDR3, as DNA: TGTGCCAGCAGTTTATCTAGCGGGTTCAACAATGAGCAGTTCTTC.

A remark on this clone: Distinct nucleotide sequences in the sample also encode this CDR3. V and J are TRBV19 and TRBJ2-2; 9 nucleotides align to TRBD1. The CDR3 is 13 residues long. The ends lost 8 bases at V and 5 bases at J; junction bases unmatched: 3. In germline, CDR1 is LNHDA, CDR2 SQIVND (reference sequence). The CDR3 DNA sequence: TGTGCCAGTCGCGACAGGGGGACCGGGGAGCTGTTTTTT. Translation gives CASRDRGTGELFF.

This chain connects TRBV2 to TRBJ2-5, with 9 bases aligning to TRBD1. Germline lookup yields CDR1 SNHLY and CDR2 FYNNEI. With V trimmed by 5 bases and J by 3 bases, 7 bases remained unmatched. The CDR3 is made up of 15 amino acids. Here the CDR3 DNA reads TGTGCCAGCAGTCCCGAACAGGGGGCGGAAGAGACCCAGTACTTC. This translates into CASSPEQGAEETQYF.

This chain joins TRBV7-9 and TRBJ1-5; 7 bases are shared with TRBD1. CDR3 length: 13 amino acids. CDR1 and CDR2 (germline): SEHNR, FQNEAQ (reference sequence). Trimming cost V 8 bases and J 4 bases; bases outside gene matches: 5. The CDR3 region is CASSGTVNQPQHF. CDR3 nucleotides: TGTGCCAGCTCCGGGACAGTTAATCAGCCCCAGCATTTT.

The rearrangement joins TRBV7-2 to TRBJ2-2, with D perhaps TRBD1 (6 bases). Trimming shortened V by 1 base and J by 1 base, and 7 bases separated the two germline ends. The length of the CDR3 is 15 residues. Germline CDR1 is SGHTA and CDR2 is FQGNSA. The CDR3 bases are TGTGCCAGCAGCTTAGGCAGGGGGAACACCGGGGAGCTGTTTTTT. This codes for CASSLGRGNTGELFF.

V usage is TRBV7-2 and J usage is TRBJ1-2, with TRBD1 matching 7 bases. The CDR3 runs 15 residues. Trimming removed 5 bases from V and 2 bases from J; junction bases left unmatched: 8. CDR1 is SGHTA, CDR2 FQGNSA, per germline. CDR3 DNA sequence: TGTGCCAGCAGCCCGGGGACAGCTGTGAACTATGGCTACACCTTC. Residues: CASSPGTAVNYGYTF.

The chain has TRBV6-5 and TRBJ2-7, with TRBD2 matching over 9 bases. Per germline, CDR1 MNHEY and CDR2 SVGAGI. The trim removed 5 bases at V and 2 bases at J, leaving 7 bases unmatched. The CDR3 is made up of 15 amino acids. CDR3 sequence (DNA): TGTGCCAGCAGTATGGGATCTAGCGGGACCTACGAGCAGTACTTC. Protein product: CASSMGSSGTYEQYF.

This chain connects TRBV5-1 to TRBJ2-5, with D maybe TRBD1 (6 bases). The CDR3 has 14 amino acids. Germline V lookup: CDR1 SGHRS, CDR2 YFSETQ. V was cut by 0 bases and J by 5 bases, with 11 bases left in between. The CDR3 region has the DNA TGCGCCAGCAGCTTGGACAGGGCTGAGGAGACCCAGTACTTC. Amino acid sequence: CASSLDRAEETQYF.

Here the CDR3 reads CASSWSGNSYEQYF. The CDR3 DNA follows: TGTGCCAGTAGTTGGAGCGGTAACTCCTACGAGCAGTACTTC. The chain uses TRBV19 and TRBJ2-7, with D perhaps TRBD2 (5 bases). Germline V gene data show CDR1 as LNHDA and CDR2 as SQIVND (reference sequence). This CDR3 region has 14 residues. The V end lost 5 bases, the J end lost 0 bases, and 11 bases lay between the germline ends. The complete variable domain, with remaining parts taken from reference TRBV19 and TRBJ2-7, reads DGGITQSPKYLFRKEGQNVTLSCEQNLNHDAMYWYRQDPGQGLRLIYYSQIVNDFQKGDIAEGYSVSREKKESFPLTVTSAQKNPTAFYLCASSWSGNSYEQYFGPGTRLTVT.

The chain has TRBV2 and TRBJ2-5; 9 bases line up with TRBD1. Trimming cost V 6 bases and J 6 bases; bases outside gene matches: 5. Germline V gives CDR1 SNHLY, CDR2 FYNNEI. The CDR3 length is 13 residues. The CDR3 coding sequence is TGTGCCAGCAGCCGGGACAGGGAACAGACCCAGTACTTC. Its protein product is CASSRDREQTQYF.

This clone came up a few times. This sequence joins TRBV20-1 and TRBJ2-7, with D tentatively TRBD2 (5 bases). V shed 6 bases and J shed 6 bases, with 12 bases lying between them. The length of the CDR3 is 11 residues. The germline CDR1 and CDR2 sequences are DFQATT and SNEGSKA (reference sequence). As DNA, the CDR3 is TGCAGTGCCCTCAGGCTAGCCGAGCAGTACTTC. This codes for CSALRLAEQYF.

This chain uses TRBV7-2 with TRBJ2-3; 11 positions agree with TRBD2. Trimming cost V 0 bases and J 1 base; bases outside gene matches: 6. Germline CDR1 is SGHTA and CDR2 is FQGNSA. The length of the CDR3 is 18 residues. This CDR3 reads CASSLASGGALGTDTQYF. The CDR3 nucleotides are TGTGCCAGCAGCTTAGCTAGCGGGGGGGCATTAGGCACAGATACGCAGTATTTT. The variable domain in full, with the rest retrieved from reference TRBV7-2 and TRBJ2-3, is GAGVSQSPSNKVTEKGKDVELRCDPISGHTALYWYRQSLGQGLEFLIYFQGNSAPDKSGLPSDRFSAERTGGSVSTLTIQRTQQEDSAVYLCASSLASGGALGTDTQYFGPGTRLTVL.